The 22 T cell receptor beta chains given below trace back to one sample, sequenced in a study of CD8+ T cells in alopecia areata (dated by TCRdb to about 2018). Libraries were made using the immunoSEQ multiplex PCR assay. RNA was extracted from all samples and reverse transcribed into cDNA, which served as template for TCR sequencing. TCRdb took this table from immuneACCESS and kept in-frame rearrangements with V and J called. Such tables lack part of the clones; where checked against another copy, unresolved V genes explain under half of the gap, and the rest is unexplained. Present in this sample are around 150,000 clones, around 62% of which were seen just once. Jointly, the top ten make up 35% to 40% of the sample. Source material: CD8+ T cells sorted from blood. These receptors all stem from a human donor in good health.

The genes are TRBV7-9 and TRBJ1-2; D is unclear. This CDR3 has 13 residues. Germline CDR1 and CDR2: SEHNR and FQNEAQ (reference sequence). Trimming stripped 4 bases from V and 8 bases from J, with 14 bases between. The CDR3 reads CASSSLSRHGYTF. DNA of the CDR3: TGTGCCAGCAGCTCTCTCTCTCGGCACGGCTACACCTTC.

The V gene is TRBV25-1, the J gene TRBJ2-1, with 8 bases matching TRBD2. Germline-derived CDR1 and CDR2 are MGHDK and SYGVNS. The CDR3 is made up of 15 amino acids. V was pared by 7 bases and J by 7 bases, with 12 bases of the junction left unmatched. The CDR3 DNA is TGTGCCAGCACCCCCGGAGCGGGAGCGGGGAATGAGCAGTTCTTC. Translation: CASTPGAGAGNEQFF.

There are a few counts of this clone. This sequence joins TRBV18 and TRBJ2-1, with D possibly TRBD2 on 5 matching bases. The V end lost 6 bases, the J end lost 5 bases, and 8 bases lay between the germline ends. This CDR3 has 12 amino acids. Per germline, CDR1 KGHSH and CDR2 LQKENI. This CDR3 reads CASSRGNNEQFF. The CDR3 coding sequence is TGTGCCAGCTCTCGGGGTAACAATGAGCAGTTCTTC.

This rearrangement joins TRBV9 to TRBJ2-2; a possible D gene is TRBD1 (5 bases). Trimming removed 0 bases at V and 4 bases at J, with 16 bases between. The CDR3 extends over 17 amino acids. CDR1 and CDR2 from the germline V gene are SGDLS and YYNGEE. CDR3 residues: CASSVDPRVVVTGELFF. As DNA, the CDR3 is TGTGCCAGCAGCGTAGATCCCAGGGTAGTGGTCACCGGGGAGCTGTTTTTT. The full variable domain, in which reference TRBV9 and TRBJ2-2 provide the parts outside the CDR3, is DSGVTQTPKHLITATGQRVTLRCSPRSGDLSVYWYQQSLDQGLQFLIQYYNGEERAKGNILERFSAQQFPDLHSELNLSSLELGDSALYFCASSVDPRVVVTGELFFGEGSRLTVL.

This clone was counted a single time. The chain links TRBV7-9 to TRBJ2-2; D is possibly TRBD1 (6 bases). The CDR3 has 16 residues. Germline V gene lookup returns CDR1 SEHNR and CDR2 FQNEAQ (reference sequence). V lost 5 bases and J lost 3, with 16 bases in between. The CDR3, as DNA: TGTGCCAGCAGCACAACCACAGGGTCGGACACCGGGGAGCTGTTTTTT. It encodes CASSTTTGSDTGELFF.

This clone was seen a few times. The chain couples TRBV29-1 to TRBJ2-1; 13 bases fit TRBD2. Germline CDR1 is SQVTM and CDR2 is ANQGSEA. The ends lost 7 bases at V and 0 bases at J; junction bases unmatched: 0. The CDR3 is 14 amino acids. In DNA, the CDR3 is TGCAGCGGGACTAGCGGGAGCTCCTACAATGAGCAGTTCTTC. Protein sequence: CSGTSGSSYNEQFF.

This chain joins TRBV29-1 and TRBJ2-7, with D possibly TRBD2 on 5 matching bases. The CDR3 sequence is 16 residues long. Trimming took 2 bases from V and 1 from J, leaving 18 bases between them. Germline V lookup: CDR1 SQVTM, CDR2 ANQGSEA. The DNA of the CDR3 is TGCAGCGTTGAATTGCTAGCCCGAGATCAGTCCTACGAGCAGTACTTC. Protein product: CSVELLARDQSYEQYF.

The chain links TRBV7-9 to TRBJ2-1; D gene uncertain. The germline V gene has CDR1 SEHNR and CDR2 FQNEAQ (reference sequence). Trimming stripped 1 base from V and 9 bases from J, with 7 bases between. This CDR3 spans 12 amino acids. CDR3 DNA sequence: TGTGCCAGCAGCTTAGGGTTAGTTGAGCAGTTCTTC. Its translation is CASSLGLVEQFF.

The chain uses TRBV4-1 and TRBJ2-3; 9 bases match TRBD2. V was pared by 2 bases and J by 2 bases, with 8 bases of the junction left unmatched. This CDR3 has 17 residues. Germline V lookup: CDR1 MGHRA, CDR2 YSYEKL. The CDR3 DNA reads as TGCGCCAGCAGCCAATCCTTAGCGGGAGCCCCCACAGATACGCAGTATTTT. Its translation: CASSQSLAGAPTDTQYF.

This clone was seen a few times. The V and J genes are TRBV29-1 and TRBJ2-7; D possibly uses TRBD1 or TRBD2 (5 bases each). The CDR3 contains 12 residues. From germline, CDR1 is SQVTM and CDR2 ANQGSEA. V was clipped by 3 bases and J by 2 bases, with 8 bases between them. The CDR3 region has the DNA TGCAGCGTTGAGGGGGTGACCTACGAGCAGTACTTC. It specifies CSVEGVTYEQYF.

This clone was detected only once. The CDR3 region is CASDILSGANVLTF. CDR3 bases: TGTGCCTCCGACATCCTCTCTGGGGCCAACGTCCTGACTTTC. The chain employs TRBV30 and TRBJ2-6; D unresolved. V dropped 7 bases and J dropped 0 bases, with 10 bases sitting between them. Germline V CDR1 and CDR2: GTSNPN, SVGIG (reference sequence). The CDR3 covers 14 residues.

CDR3: CSVDGGNEAFF. The CDR3, as DNA: TGCAGCGTTGACGGGGGCAATGAAGCTTTCTTT. The chain has TRBV29-1 and TRBJ1-1; D might be TRBD1 (6 bases). The CDR3 extends over 11 amino acids. Per germline, CDR1 SQVTM and CDR2 ANQGSEA. Trimming removed 3 bases at V and 7 bases at J, with 9 bases between.

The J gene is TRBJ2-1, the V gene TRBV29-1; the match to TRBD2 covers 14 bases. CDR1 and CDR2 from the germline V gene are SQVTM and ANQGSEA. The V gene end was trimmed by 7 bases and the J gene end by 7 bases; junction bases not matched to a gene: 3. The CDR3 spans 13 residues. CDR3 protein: CSAGTSGRNEQFF. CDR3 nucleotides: TGCAGCGCCGGGACTAGCGGGAGAAATGAGCAGTTCTTC.

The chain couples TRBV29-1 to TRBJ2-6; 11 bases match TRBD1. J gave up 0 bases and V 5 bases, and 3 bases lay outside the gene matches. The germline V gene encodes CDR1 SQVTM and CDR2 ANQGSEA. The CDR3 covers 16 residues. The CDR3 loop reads CSVSGTGGSGANVLTF. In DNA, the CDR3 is TGCAGCGTTTCCGGGACAGGGGGCTCTGGGGCCAACGTCCTGACTTTC.

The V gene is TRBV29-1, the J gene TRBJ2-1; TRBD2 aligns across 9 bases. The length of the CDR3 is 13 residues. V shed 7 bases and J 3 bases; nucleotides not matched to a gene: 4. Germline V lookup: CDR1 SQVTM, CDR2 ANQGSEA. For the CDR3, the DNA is TGCAGCGCGAGACTAGCGGACTACAATGAGCAGTTCTTC. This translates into CSARLADYNEQFF.

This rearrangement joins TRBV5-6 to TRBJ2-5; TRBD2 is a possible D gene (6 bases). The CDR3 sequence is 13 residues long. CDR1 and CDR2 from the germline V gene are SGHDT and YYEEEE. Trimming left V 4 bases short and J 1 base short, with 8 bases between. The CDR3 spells CASSRTIQETQYF. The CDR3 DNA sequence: TGTGCCAGCAGCCGGACTATCCAAGAGACCCAGTACTTC.

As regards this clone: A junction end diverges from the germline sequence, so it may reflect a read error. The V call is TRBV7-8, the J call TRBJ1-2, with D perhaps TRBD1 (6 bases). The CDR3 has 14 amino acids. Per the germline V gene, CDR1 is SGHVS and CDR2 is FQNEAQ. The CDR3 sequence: CASSIADSRYGYTF. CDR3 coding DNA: TGTGCCAGCAGCATAGCGGACAGTCGCTATGGCTACACCTTC.

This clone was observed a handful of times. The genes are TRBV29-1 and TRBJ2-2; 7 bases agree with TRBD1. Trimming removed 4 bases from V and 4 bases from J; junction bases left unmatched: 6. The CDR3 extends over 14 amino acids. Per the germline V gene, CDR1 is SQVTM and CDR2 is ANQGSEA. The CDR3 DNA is TGCAGCGTTGTTGGGACAGAGAGCACCGGGGAGCTGTTTTTT. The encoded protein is CSVVGTESTGELFF.

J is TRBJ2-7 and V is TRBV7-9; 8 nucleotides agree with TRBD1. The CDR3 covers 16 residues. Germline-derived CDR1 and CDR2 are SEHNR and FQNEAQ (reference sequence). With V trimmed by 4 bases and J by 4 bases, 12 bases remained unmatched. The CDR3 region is CASSYRAGQGDYEQYF. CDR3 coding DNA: TGTGCCAGCAGCTACCGGGCAGGACAGGGAGATTACGAGCAGTACTTC.

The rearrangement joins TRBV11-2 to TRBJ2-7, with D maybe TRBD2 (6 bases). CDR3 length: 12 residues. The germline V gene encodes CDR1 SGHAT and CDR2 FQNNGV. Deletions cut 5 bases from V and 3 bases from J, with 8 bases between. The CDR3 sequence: CASSPGVYEQYF. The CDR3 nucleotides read TGTGCCAGCAGCCCGGGGGTCTACGAGCAGTACTTC.

CDR3 protein: CASSQEAGGDTGELFF. The CDR3 nucleotides are TGCGCCAGCAGCCAAGAAGCGGGAGGAGACACCGGGGAGCTGTTTTTT. The chain carries TRBV4-1 and TRBJ2-2; TRBD2 matches 9 bases. Germline V CDR1 and CDR2: MGHRA, YSYEKL. J lost 3 bases, V lost 0 bases, and 2 bases had no gene match. CDR3 size: 16 residues.

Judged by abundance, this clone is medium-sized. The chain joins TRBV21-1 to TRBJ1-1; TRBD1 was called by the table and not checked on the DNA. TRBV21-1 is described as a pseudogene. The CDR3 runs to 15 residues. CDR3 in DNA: TGTGCCAGCAGCATTGCGGTGGCAGTCAGGGATGAAGCTTTCTTT. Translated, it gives CASSIAVAVRDEAFF.